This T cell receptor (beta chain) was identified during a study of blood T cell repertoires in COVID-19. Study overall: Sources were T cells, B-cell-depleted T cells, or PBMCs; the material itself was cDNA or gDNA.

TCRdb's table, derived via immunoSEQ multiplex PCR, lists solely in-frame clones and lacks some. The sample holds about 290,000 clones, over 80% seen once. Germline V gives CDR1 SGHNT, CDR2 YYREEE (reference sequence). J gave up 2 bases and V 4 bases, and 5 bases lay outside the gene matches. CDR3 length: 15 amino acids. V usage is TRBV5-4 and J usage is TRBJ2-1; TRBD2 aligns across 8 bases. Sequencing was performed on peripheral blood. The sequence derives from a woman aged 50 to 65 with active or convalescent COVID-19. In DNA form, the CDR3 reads TGTGCCAGCAGCCACAGCGGGAGAGCCTACAATGAGCAGTTCTTC. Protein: CASSHSGRAYNEQFF.